The 26 T cell receptor beta chains below were found in one sample sequenced in a study of blood T cell repertoires in COVID-19. The data were produced by immunoSEQ multiplex PCR, yet TCRdb's version contains in-frame clones alone and is incomplete. Of roughly 140,000 clones in the sample, around 84% were seen once. What was sequenced was peripheral blood. The source of these receptors is a woman aged 50 to 60 in a cohort sampled during active or convalescent COVID-19.

The rearrangement uses TRBV27 and TRBJ1-1; perhaps TRBD1 as D (6 bases). This CDR3 has 14 amino acids. The germline V and J ends were trimmed by 5 bases and 2 bases, with 12 bases remaining between them. The germline gives CDR1 MNHEY, CDR2 SMNVEV (reference sequence). The CDR3 reads CASSRGGLNTEAFF. The CDR3 nucleotides are TGTGCCAGCAGTCGAGGGGGTCTAAACACTGAAGCTTTCTTT.

The V call is TRBV9, the J call TRBJ2-2; D remains ambiguous. CDR3 length: 13 residues. With 0 bases removed from V and 4 bases from J, the gap between germline ends came to 4 bases. From germline, CDR1 is SGDLS and CDR2 YYNGEE. The CDR3 DNA reads TGTGCCAGCAGCGTAGTCGGCACCGGGGAGCTGTTTTTT. The encoded protein is CASSVVGTGELFF.

This clone showed up just once. The chain couples TRBV30 to TRBJ1-4; TRBD1 aligns across 11 bases. V lost 2 bases, J lost 0 bases, and 5 bases stayed unmatched. The CDR3 sequence is 17 residues long. Germline assignment: CDR1 GTSNPN and CDR2 SVGIG (reference sequence). The CDR3 DNA follows: TGTGCCTGGAGTCCGGGACAGGGGGTTGCAACTAATGAAAAACTGTTTTTT. It encodes CAWSPGQGVATNEKLFF.

V and J are TRBV19 and TRBJ1-1; maybe TRBD1 (5 bases). V gave up 7 bases and J gave up 9 bases, with 18 bases separating them. Germline V lookup: CDR1 LNHDA, CDR2 SQIVND (reference sequence). The CDR3 is 13 residues long. This chain's CDR3 is CASNQGRDGKAFF. For the CDR3, the DNA is TGTGCCAGTAACCAAGGGAGGGACGGTAAAGCTTTCTTT.

The gene calls are TRBV9 and TRBJ2-1; TRBD2 agrees at 12 bases. CDR3 length: 16 residues. Germline CDR1 and CDR2: SGDLS and YYNGEE. The trim removed 2 bases at V and 7 bases at J, leaving 7 bases unmatched. CDR3: CASSVSSGGARNEQFF. The CDR3 bases are TGTGCCAGCAGCGTGTCTAGCGGGGGGGCAAGGAATGAGCAGTTCTTC.

This chain uses TRBV7-9 with TRBJ1-1; no definite D call. In germline, CDR1 is SEHNR, CDR2 FQNEAQ (reference sequence). The CDR3 sequence is 14 residues long. V shed 2 bases and J shed 6 bases, with 13 bases lying between them. The CDR3 region is CASSLIFGQSEAFF. For the CDR3, the DNA is TGTGCCAGCAGCTTAATTTTTGGGCAGTCTGAAGCTTTCTTT.

The V and J genes are TRBV5-5 and TRBJ2-2; D perhaps matches TRBD1 (6 bases). V lost 3 bases and J lost 4, with 10 bases in between. Per germline, CDR1 SGHKS and CDR2 YYEKEE (reference sequence). CDR3 length: 14 amino acids. DNA for the CDR3: TGTGCCAGCAGCTCCGCAGGGGTCACCGGGGAGCTGTTTTTT. The encoded protein is CASSSAGVTGELFF. The full variable domain, rest sourced from reference TRBV5-5 and TRBJ2-2, is DAGVTQSPTHLIKTRGQQVTLRCSPISGHKSVSWYQQVLGQGPQFIFQYYEKEERGRGNFPDRFSARQFPNYSSELNVNALLLGDSALYLCASSSAGVTGELFFGEGSRLTVL.

The gene calls are TRBV19 and TRBJ1-2, with D possibly being TRBD1 (6 bases). V lost 7 bases, J lost 3 bases, and 12 bases lay in between. From germline, CDR1 is LNHDA and CDR2 SQIVND (reference sequence). The CDR3 runs 13 residues. The CDR3 bases are TGTGCCAGTAACCCAGACAGGTACTATGGCTACACCTTC. The encoded protein is CASNPDRYYGYTF.

This clone occurred a few times. This chain uses TRBV27 with TRBJ1-4; 10 bases match TRBD1. Germline CDR1 and CDR2: MNHEY and SMNVEV (reference sequence). The CDR3 is made up of 16 amino acids. The junction had 12 bases not matched to a gene; V was cut back by 4 bases and J by 10 bases. CDR3 DNA: TGTGCCAGCAGTTCACCGTCAGGGACAGGGGATGGAAAACTGTTTTTT. Residues: CASSSPSGTGDGKLFF. The full variable domain, with the rest looked up from reference TRBV27 and TRBJ1-4, is EAQVTQNPRYLITVTGKKLTVTCSQNMNHEYMSWYRQDPGLGLRQIYYSMNVEVTDKGDVPEGYKVSRKEKRNFPLILESPSPNQTSLYFCASSSPSGTGDGKLFFGSGTQLSVL.

This rearrangement joins TRBV11-3 to TRBJ2-3, with a tentative D call TRBD2 (6 bases). CDR1 and CDR2 (germline): SGHNT, YENEEA. CDR3 length equals 15 residues. Trimming removed 1 base at V and 1 base at J, with 9 bases between. CDR3 nucleotide sequence: TGTGCCAGCAGCTTAGGGGGCGGGGGCACAGATACGCAGTATTTT. It yields the protein CASSLGGGGTDTQYF.

The chain recombines TRBV18 with TRBJ1-5, with 11 nucleotides matching TRBD1. This CDR3 comprises 15 residues. Germline CDR1 is KGHSH and CDR2 is LQKENI. V gave up 3 bases and J gave up 5 bases; unmatched junction bases: 3. This chain's CDR3 is CASSPDRGRDQPQHF. The CDR3 coding sequence is TGTGCCAGCTCACCGGACAGGGGGCGAGATCAGCCCCAGCATTTT.

The chain couples TRBV19 to TRBJ1-5; TRBD1 agrees at 7 bases. The V gene's germline CDR1 is LNHDA and CDR2 SQIVND (reference sequence). Trimming took 7 bases from V and 3 from J; bases not matched to a gene: 9. CDR3 size: 15 residues. The CDR3 spells CASTYGTVNNQPQHF. Written as DNA, the CDR3 is TGTGCCAGTACGTACGGGACAGTCAACAATCAGCCCCAGCATTTT.

The chain combines TRBV5-1 with TRBJ1-1; the match to TRBD1 covers 7 bases. V lost 1 base to trimming and J lost 7 bases; unmatched junction nucleotides: 4. The CDR3 consists of 13 residues. The germline V gene has CDR1 SGHRS and CDR2 YFSETQ. The CDR3 DNA reads as TGCGCCAGCAGCTTGTCCGACAGGGATGAAGCTTTCTTT. This encodes CASSLSDRDEAFF. The variable domain in full, completed from reference TRBV5-1 and TRBJ1-1, reads KAGVTQTPRYLIKTRGQQVTLSCSPISGHRSVSWYQQTPGQGLQFLFEYFSETQRNKGNFPGRFSGRQFSNSRSEMNVSTLELGDSALYLCASSLSDRDEAFFGQGTRLTVV.

J is TRBJ1-1 and V is TRBV19; D is ambiguous. CDR1 and CDR2 from the germline V gene are LNHDA and SQIVND (reference sequence). The CDR3 consists of 14 residues. The V and J ends lost 3 bases and 6 bases respectively, with 14 bases between them. The CDR3 bases are TGTGCCAGTAGTATGTTCGGGAACCCCCCTGAAGCTTTCTTT. Residues: CASSMFGNPPEAFF. The variable domain in full, completed from reference TRBV19 and TRBJ1-1, reads DGGITQSPKYLFRKEGQNVTLSCEQNLNHDAMYWYRQDPGQGLRLIYYSQIVNDFQKGDIAEGYSVSREKKESFPLTVTSAQKNPTAFYLCASSMFGNPPEAFFGQGTRLTVV.

The chain has TRBV24-1 and TRBJ1-5; 11 bases agree with TRBD1. V shed 3 bases and J 8 bases; nucleotides not matched to a gene: 5. CDR1 and CDR2 (germline): KGHDR, SFDVKD. This CDR3 spans 15 amino acids. CDR3 nucleotide sequence: TGTGCCACCAGTGATCGGACAGGGGGCTTAGAGCCCCAGCATTTT. It translates to CATSDRTGGLEPQHF.

The V call is TRBV6-1, the J call TRBJ1-1; 8 bases are shared with TRBD1. The CDR3 runs to 13 residues. V lost 3 bases to trimming and J lost 5 bases; unmatched junction nucleotides: 2. Germline CDR1 reads MNHNS; CDR2 reads SASEGT. CDR3 amino acids: CASSDRGRTEAFF. The CDR3 DNA is TGTGCCAGCAGTGACAGGGGGCGAACTGAAGCTTTCTTT.

V usage is TRBV24-1 and J usage is TRBJ1-2; tentatively, D is TRBD1 (5 bases). This CDR3 comprises 13 residues. CDR1 KGHDR and CDR2 SFDVKD come from the germline V gene. V was trimmed by 7 bases and J by 2 bases, leaving 10 bases between them. The CDR3 protein is CATSGGWNYGYTF. The DNA for the CDR3 is TGTGCCACCAGCGGGGGGTGGAACTATGGCTACACCTTC.

This clone has just a few counts. The rearrangement links TRBV4-1 to TRBJ2-1; 10 nucleotides align to TRBD2. This CDR3 is 17 amino acids long. Germline V gives CDR1 MGHRA, CDR2 YSYEKL. Losses at the gene ends were 0 bases for V and 2 bases for J; bases not matched to a gene: 4. The CDR3 sequence: CASSQDSGTSAYNEQFF. The CDR3 region has the DNA TGCGCCAGCAGCCAAGATTCCGGGACTAGCGCCTACAATGAGCAGTTCTTC.

J is TRBJ1-2 and V is TRBV6-2 or TRBV6-3, with a tentative D call TRBD1 (5 bases). Germline values: CDR1 MNHEY, CDR2 SVGEGT. The CDR3 runs to 15 residues. V dropped 4 bases and J dropped 3 bases, with 15 bases sitting between them. The CDR3 spells CASSLPAAGDYGYTF. The CDR3 bases are TGTGCCAGCAGTTTGCCAGCTGCGGGGGACTATGGCTACACCTTC.

V and J are TRBV5-1 and TRBJ1-1; D remains ambiguous. There are 15 residues in the CDR3. CDR1 and CDR2 (germline): SGHRS, YFSETQ. V was cut by 0 bases and J by 6 bases, with 15 bases left in between. The CDR3 region has the DNA TGCGCCAGCAGCTTGGGTAACAGTGTAGGCCCTGAAGCTTTCTTT. Residues: CASSLGNSVGPEAFF.

The chain uses TRBV9 and TRBJ2-3; TRBD2 matches at 7 bases. V shed 1 base and J 5 bases; nucleotides not matched to a gene: 7. Germline V gene lookup returns CDR1 SGDLS and CDR2 YYNGEE. There are 15 residues in the CDR3. The CDR3 loop reads CASSVRSGNRDTQYF. CDR3 DNA sequence: TGTGCCAGCAGCGTACGGAGCGGGAACCGAGATACGCAGTATTTT.

V and J are TRBV3-1 (or the pseudogene TRBV3-2) and TRBJ1-2, with TRBD1 as a possible D gene (5 bases). Trimming pared 3 bases from V and 2 bases from J, leaving 10 bases between. The germline CDR1 and CDR2 sequences are LGHDT and YNNKEL (reference sequence). The CDR3 runs 14 residues. The DNA for the CDR3 is TGTGCCAGCAGCCAGGACACGGTGAACTATGGCTACACCTTC. The encoded protein is CASSQDTVNYGYTF.

The chain carries TRBV4-1 and TRBJ1-2; no reliable D call. The CDR3 covers 14 residues. Deletions cut 5 bases from V and 5 bases from J, with 15 bases between. CDR1 MGHRA and CDR2 YSYEKL come from the germline V gene. CDR3 protein: CASSTPAGGYGYTF. In nucleotides, the CDR3 is TGCGCCAGCAGCACCCCGGCGGGAGGGTATGGCTACACCTTC.

V is TRBV6-5 and J is TRBJ2-7; maybe TRBD1 (5 bases). The germline gives CDR1 MNHEY, CDR2 SVGAGI. V lost 8 bases and J lost 3, with 14 bases in between. CDR3 length: 13 amino acids. In nucleotides, the CDR3 is TGTGCCAGCGGGCAGGGATCGGGCTACGAGCAGTACTTC. Protein sequence: CASGQGSGYEQYF.

DNA of the CDR3: TGTGCCAGCTCTACACACAGGGGGCTAGGCTACACCTTC. This encodes CASSTHRGLGYTF. The J gene is TRBJ1-2, the V gene TRBV12-3 or TRBV12-4; 9 bases line up with TRBD1. J gave up 8 bases and V 8 bases, and 9 bases lay outside the gene matches. The CDR3 is made up of 13 amino acids.

The genes are TRBV19 and TRBJ1-4, with a weak D call TRBD1 (6 bases). The CDR3 totals 16 residues. V was clipped by 6 bases and J by 0 bases, with 14 bases between them. Germline V gene sequence: CDR1 LNHDA, CDR2 SQIVND (reference sequence). CDR3 region: CASRRQDPATNEKLFF. In DNA form, the CDR3 reads TGTGCCAGTAGGAGACAGGACCCTGCAACTAATGAAAAACTGTTTTTT.